The rows below give T cell receptor beta chains drawn from one sample of a study of early T cells in non-severe SARS-CoV-2 infection. In TCRdb, the 5' RACE reads were re-called with MiXCR into one record per CDR3 protein. The repertoire holds about 80,000 distinct CDR3 sequences, with approximately 5% as singletons. The sample consisted of whole blood, taken at baseline. These receptors originate from an adult who was a healthcare worker with PCR-confirmed SARS-CoV-2 infection or an uninfected control (not recorded which). Each CDR3 is given with its conserved first and last residue.

j_call v_call cdr3_aa
TRBJ2-5 TRBV5-1 CASSYRDSVNHF
TRBJ1-1 TRBV12-3/TRBV12-4 CASSFGYTEAFF
TRBJ2-7 TRBV27 CASSLRTGTSYEQYF
TRBJ2-2 TRBV7-2 CASSPGQGRTPGSRELFF
TRBJ2-3 TRBV20-1 CSASGVDTQYF
TRBJ2-1 TRBV29-1 CSVEVAPTGRRFF
TRBJ2-1 TRBV5-1 CASSLKGGRAFDNEQFF
TRBJ2-5 TRBV10-3 CAISESQRGRETQYF
TRBJ1-1 TRBV6-5 CASSSDWGLNTEAFF
TRBJ2-3 TRBV5-4 CASSNGQGTSTDTQYF
TRBJ2-5 TRBV5-4 CASSWPQETQYF
TRBJ2-3 TRBV5-6 CASSLELAGRTRTDTQYF
TRBJ1-4 TRBV29-1 CSVRAGVANEKLFF
TRBJ1-2 TRBV10-2 CASSQGPGHTNGYTF
TRBJ2-7 TRBV4-1 CASSLGTQGAGVYEQYF
TRBJ2-3 TRBV30 CAWDRGQGGGDTQYF
TRBJ1-2 TRBV6-1 CASSNLGGPEGPIKANYGYTF